Shown below are 25 T cell receptor beta chains from a single sample sequenced in a study of beta chain features in type 1 diabetes. The sequenced template was cDNA made from the entire isolated RNA. Clones were sequenced by immunoSEQ multiplex PCR, and TCRdb holds only the in-frame ones, with some missing. The sample lists 300,000 to 350,000 clones; under 8.5% were seen once. Material for sequencing was central memory CD4+ T cells from blood. These receptors came from a woman aged 18-29 years in good health.

This clone appeared a few times. The gene calls are TRBV6-1 and TRBJ1-3; 7 nucleotides align to TRBD1. This CDR3 comprises 15 residues. Trimming cost V 6 bases and J 2 bases; bases outside gene matches: 7. Per germline, CDR1 MNHNS and CDR2 SASEGT. The CDR3: CASRGYGTAGNTIYF. The CDR3 nucleotides read TGTGCCAGCAGAGGATACGGGACAGCTGGAAACACCATATATTTT.

J is TRBJ2-2 and V is TRBV5-4; D is possibly TRBD2 (5 bases). Trimming removed 0 bases at V and 2 bases at J, with 11 bases between. Germline V gene data show CDR1 as SGHNT and CDR2 as YYREEE (reference sequence). The CDR3 is 16 residues long. CDR3 loop: CASSLAGRANTGELFF. DNA of the CDR3: TGTGCCAGCAGCTTGGCCGGGCGGGCTAACACCGGGGAGCTGTTTTTT. Supplemented by reference TRBV5-4 and TRBJ2-2, the full variable domain reads ETGVTQSPTHLIKTRGQQVTLRCSSQSGHNTVSWYQQALGQGPQFIFQYYREEENGRGNFPPRFSGLQFPNYSSELNVNALELDDSALYLCASSLAGRANTGELFFGEGSRLTVL.

This clone was detected a few times. This chain connects TRBV2 to TRBJ1-1; unclear D gene. This CDR3 comprises 12 residues. Germline-derived CDR1 and CDR2 are SNHLY and FYNNEI. The V end lost 8 bases, the J end lost 1 base, and 8 bases lay between the germline ends. In DNA, the CDR3 is TGTGCCAGCCTTTGGGGGAACACTGAAGCTTTCTTT. It is translated as CASLWGNTEAFF.

This rearrangement joins TRBV5-1 to TRBJ2-5; unclear D gene. The CDR3 extends over 12 amino acids. Germline CDR1 SGHRS, CDR2 YFSETQ. Trimming stripped 4 bases from V and 0 bases from J, with 4 bases between. CDR3 coding DNA: TGCGCCAGCAGCACTAACCAAGAGACCCAGTACTTC. This gives the protein CASSTNQETQYF.

This clone was seen a handful of times. V gene TRBV11-2 combines with J gene TRBJ2-1; D gene uncertain. The CDR3 covers 15 residues. CDR1 is SGHAT, CDR2 FQNNGV, per germline. V dropped 5 bases and J dropped 4 bases, with 15 bases sitting between them. The CDR3, as DNA: TGTGCCAGCAGCGGAAGGGCCACCCAGTACAATGAGCAGTTCTTC. This codes for CASSGRATQYNEQFF.

This rearrangement joins TRBV29-1 to TRBJ1-2, with a weak D call TRBD1 (6 bases). V was clipped by 3 bases and J by 9 bases, with 17 bases between them. The CDR3 has 13 residues. The V gene's germline CDR1 is SQVTM and CDR2 ANQGSEA. CDR3 in DNA: TGCAGCGTTGATCCAGGGATCAGGGGCCGCTACACCTTC. It codes for CSVDPGIRGRYTF.

This clone showed up just a few times. This chain uses TRBV5-6 with TRBJ2-7, with TRBD2 matching 11 bases. CDR3 length: 15 amino acids. V lost 0 bases and J lost 3; bases outside the gene matches: 2. The germline CDR1 and CDR2 sequences are SGHDT and YYEEEE. The CDR3 region has the DNA TGTGCCAGCAGCTTGGGACTAGCGGGGCTCTACGAGCAGTACTTC. Its translation: CASSLGLAGLYEQYF.

This clone has just a few counts. V and J are TRBV29-1 and TRBJ1-2, with D possibly being TRBD1 (5 bases). Trimming took 4 bases from V and 0 from J, leaving 12 bases between them. The CDR3 extends over 14 amino acids. Germline V gene data show CDR1 as SQVTM and CDR2 as ANQGSEA. In DNA, the CDR3 is TGCAGCGTTGTAGGGAGAGGGGCTAACTATGGCTACACCTTC. This encodes CSVVGRGANYGYTF.

This chain connects TRBV2 to TRBJ2-7; 8 nucleotides match TRBD1. The V segment lost 8 bases and the J segment 4 bases; nucleotides outside the gene matches: 7. This CDR3 is built from 13 residues. The germline V gene encodes CDR1 SNHLY and CDR2 FYNNEI. The CDR3 DNA reads TGTGCCAGCCACGGACAGGGTAGTTACGAGCAGTACTTC. Amino acids: CASHGQGSYEQYF.

The gene calls are TRBV6-5 and TRBJ1-3; D uncertain. Trimming left V 10 bases short and J 9 bases short, with 16 bases between. Germline V CDR1 and CDR2: MNHEY, SVGAGI. CDR3 length equals 12 residues. The CDR3 region is CATSDIGGTIYF. The CDR3 bases are TGTGCCACTTCTGACATTGGTGGCACCATATATTTT.

The rearrangement links TRBV6-5 to TRBJ2-3; D remains unclear. Trimming stripped 2 bases from V and 3 bases from J, with 9 bases between. Germline values: CDR1 MNHEY, CDR2 SVGAGI. The CDR3 covers 14 residues. CDR3 sequence reads: CASSYTHGTDTQYF. The CDR3 DNA reads as TGTGCCAGCAGTTACACCCATGGTACAGATACGCAGTATTTT.

V and J are TRBV15 and TRBJ2-7; 7 bases fit TRBD2. V was clipped by 1 base and J by 7 bases; unmatched bases: 16. The V gene's germline CDR1 is LNHNV and CDR2 YYDKDF (reference sequence). The CDR3 is 17 residues long. CDR3 in DNA: TGTGCCACCAGCAGAGGCCAAATAGCGGGTTACCGTTTTGAGCAGTACTTC. Its protein is CATSRGQIAGYRFEQYF.

A few counts support this clone. The chain joins TRBV4-2 to TRBJ2-2, with 13 bases lining up with TRBD2. The CDR3 consists of 15 residues. V lost 2 bases and J lost 16; bases outside the gene matches: 10. Germline CDR1 is LGHNA and CDR2 is YNFKEQ. Here the CDR3 reads CASSQSGTSGTLPFF. CDR3 DNA: TGTGCCAGCAGCCAAAGCGGGACTAGCGGGACGTTGCCGTTTTTT.

This clone has a handful of counts. This chain links TRBV7-9 with TRBJ2-5; TRBD1 matches 7 bases. In germline, CDR1 is SEHNR, CDR2 FQNEAQ (reference sequence). The length of the CDR3 is 18 residues. V shed 2 bases and J 4 bases; nucleotides not matched to a gene: 16. The CDR3 loop is CASSLMGLTGIQAETQYF. In DNA form, the CDR3 reads TGTGCCAGCAGCTTAATGGGGCTGACAGGGATCCAGGCAGAGACCCAGTACTTC.

There are many counts of this clone. This chain links TRBV5-4 with TRBJ2-3; 10 nucleotides agree with TRBD2. This CDR3 contains 15 residues. V gave up 1 base and J gave up 5 bases; unmatched junction bases: 4. Germline V lookup: CDR1 SGHNT, CDR2 YYREEE (reference sequence). CDR3 sequence (DNA): TGTGCCAGCAGCTTGATGGTAGCGGGAGGAGATACGCAGTATTTT. Protein sequence: CASSLMVAGGDTQYF.

The chain couples TRBV2 to TRBJ1-1; maybe TRBD1 (6 bases). CDR3 length: 14 residues. Germline assignment: CDR1 SNHLY and CDR2 FYNNEI. V lost 5 bases to trimming and J lost 1 base, with 11 bases between them. CDR3: CASSRVRGNTEAFF. Written as DNA, the CDR3 is TGTGCCAGCAGTCGGGTCAGGGGGAACACTGAAGCTTTCTTT.

The chain is built from TRBV18 and TRBJ2-7; TRBD1 matches 10 bases. CDR3 length equals 14 residues. Per the germline V gene, CDR1 is KGHSH and CDR2 is LQKENI. J lost 3 bases, V lost 8 bases, and 7 bases had no gene match. The CDR3 loop is CASQPGQGSYEQYF. Here the CDR3 DNA reads TGTGCCAGCCAACCGGGACAGGGGAGCTACGAGCAGTACTTC.

This clone was seen only a few times. This same CDR3 is encoded by further DNA sequences in the sample. The chain has TRBV11-2 and TRBJ1-4; TRBD1 matches 7 bases. V was pared by 5 bases and J by 8 bases, with 8 bases of the junction left unmatched. CDR3 length: 14 amino acids. The germline V gene has CDR1 SGHAT and CDR2 FQNNGV. The DNA of the CDR3 is TGTGCCAGCAGCCGGACAGGCTTCGGAGAAAAACTGTTTTTT. Its protein product is CASSRTGFGEKLFF.

Concerning this clone: The same CDR3 is also encoded by other DNA sequences in this sample. The rearrangement links TRBV7-2 to TRBJ2-6; D is uncertain. The germline CDR1 and CDR2 sequences are SGHTA and FQGNSA. V was shortened by 4 bases and J by 4 bases, with 2 bases between the two germline ends. The CDR3 consists of 12 residues. The CDR3 protein is CASSSGANVLTF. The DNA for the CDR3 is TGTGCCAGCAGCTCCGGGGCCAACGTCCTGACTTTC. Complete variable domain (other parts from reference TRBV7-2 and TRBJ2-6): GAGVSQSPSNKVTEKGKDVELRCDPISGHTALYWYRQSLGQGLEFLIYFQGNSAPDKSGLPSDRFSAERTGGSVSTLTIQRTQQEDSAVYLCASSSGANVLTFGAGSRLTVL.

This clone was counted between two and nine times. V and J are TRBV29-1 and TRBJ1-1; D is unclear. The germline V gene encodes CDR1 SQVTM and CDR2 ANQGSEA. This CDR3 comprises 13 residues. CDR3 loop: CLVQRTENTEAFF. The CDR3 nucleotides are TGCCTTGTTCAACGGACTGAGAACACTGAAGCTTTCTTT.

This clone showed up just a few times. The chain couples TRBV18 to TRBJ2-1, with TRBD2 matching over 11 bases. This CDR3 is built from 15 residues. After removal of 3 bases from V and 9 bases from J, the junction contained 7 bases not matched to a gene. Germline CDR1 is KGHSH and CDR2 is LQKENI. As DNA, the CDR3 is TGTGCCAGCTCACCTGTGGGACTAGCGGTTGCTGAGCAGTTCTTC. It specifies CASSPVGLAVAEQFF.

V and J are TRBV6-6 and TRBJ1-1, with D perhaps matching TRBD1 (5 bases). This CDR3 has 14 amino acids. V was cut by 6 bases and J by 7 bases, with 18 bases left in between. The germline CDR1 and CDR2 sequences are MNHNY and SVGAGI (reference sequence). The CDR3 sequence is CASRLQDYQLEAFF. CDR3 in DNA: TGTGCCAGCAGACTACAGGACTATCAACTTGAAGCTTTCTTT.

DNA for the CDR3: TGTGCCAGCAGTCCCTGGACTAGCGGGAGAATTAGGGAGACCCAGTACTTC. Its protein product is CASSPWTSGRIRETQYF. V and J are TRBV27 and TRBJ2-5, with 13 nucleotides matching TRBD2. The CDR3 consists of 17 residues. V gave up 5 bases and J gave up 5 bases; unmatched junction bases: 11. Germline V gene lookup returns CDR1 MNHEY and CDR2 SMNVEV (reference sequence).

The chain has TRBV7-3 and TRBJ1-1, with D tentatively TRBD1 (5 bases). From germline, CDR1 is SGHTA and CDR2 FQGTGA. The CDR3 contains 13 residues. V shed 1 base and J shed 12 bases, with 15 bases lying between them. Here the CDR3 reads CASSLIQGSETFF. The CDR3 DNA reads as TGTGCCAGCAGCTTAATCCAGGGATCGGAGACTTTCTTT.

This clone was seen only a few times. The V call is TRBV5-4, the J call TRBJ2-2; D is ambiguous. CDR1 and CDR2 (germline): SGHNT, YYREEE (reference sequence). This CDR3 has 15 residues. Trimming left V 1 base short and J 3 bases short, with 10 bases between. CDR3 loop: CASSLYSGYTGELFF. In DNA form, the CDR3 reads TGTGCCAGCAGCTTGTATTCAGGATACACCGGGGAGCTGTTTTTT.